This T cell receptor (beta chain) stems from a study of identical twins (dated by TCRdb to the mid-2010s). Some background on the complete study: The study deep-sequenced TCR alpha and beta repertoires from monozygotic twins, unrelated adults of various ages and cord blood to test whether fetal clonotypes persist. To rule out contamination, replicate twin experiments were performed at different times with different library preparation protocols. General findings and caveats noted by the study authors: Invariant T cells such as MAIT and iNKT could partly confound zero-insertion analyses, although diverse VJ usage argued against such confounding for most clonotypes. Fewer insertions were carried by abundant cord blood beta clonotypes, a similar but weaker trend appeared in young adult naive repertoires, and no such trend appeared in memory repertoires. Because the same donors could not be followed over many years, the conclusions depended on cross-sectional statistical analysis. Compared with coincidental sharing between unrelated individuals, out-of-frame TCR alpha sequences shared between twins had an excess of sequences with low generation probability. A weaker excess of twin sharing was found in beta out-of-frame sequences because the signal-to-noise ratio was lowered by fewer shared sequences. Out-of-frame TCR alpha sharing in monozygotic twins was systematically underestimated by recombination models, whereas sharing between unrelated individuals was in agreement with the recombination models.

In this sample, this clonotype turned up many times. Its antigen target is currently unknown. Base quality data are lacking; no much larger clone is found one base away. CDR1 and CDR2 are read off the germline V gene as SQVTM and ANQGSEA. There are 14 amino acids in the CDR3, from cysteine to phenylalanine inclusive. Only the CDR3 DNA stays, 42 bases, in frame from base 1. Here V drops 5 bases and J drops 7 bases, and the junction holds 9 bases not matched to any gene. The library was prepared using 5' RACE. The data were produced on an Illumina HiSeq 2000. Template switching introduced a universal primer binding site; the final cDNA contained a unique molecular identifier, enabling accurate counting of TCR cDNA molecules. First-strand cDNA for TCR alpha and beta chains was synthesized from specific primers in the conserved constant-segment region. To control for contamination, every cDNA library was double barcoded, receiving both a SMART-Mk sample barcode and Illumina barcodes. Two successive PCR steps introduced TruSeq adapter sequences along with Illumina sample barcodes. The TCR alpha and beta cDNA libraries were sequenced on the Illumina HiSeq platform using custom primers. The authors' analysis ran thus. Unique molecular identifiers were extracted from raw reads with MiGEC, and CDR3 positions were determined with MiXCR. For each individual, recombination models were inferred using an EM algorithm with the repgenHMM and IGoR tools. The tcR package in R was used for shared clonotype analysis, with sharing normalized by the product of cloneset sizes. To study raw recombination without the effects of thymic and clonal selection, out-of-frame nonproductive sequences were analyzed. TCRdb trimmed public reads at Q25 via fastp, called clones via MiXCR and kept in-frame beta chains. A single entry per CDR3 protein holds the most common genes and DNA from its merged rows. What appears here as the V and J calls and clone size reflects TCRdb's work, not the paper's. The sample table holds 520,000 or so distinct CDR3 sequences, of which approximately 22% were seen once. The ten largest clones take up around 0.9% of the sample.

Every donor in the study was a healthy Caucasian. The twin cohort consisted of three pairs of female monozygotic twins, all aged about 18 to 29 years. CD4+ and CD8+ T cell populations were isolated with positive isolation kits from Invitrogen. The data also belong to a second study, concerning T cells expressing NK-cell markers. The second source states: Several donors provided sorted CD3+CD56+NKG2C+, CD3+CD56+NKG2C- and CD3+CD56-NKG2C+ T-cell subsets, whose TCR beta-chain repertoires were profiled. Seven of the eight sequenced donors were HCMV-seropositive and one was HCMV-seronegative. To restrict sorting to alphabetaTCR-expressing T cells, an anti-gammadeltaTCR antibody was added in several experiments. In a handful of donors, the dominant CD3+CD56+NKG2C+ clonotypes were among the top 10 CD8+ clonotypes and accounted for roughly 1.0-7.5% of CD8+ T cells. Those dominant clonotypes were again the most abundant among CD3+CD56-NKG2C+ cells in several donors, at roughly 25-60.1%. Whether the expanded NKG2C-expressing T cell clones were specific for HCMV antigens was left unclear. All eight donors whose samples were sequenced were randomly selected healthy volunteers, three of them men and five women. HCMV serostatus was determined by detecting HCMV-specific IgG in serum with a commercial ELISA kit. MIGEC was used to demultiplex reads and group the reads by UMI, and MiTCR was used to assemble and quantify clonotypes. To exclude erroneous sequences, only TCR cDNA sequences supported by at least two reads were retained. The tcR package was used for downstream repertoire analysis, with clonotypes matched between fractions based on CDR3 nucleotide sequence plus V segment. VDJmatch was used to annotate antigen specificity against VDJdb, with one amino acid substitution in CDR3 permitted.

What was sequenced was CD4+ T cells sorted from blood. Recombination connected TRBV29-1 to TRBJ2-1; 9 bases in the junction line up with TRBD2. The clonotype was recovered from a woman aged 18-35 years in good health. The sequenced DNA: TGCAGCGTTTCCAATAGCGGGGGTTGGAATGAGCAGTTCTTC. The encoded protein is CSVSNSGGWNEQFF.